The rows below give T cell receptor beta chains drawn from one sample of a study of blood T cell repertoires in COVID-19. The assay was immunoSEQ multiplex PCR, and TCRdb's table has in-frame clones only and misses some. Of roughly 83,000 clones detected, about 82% appear once; the ten largest clones hold approximately 8.1%. Sequencing was performed on peripheral blood. The receptors derive from a man aged 50 or older with active COVID-19. The CDR3 runs from the conserved cysteine through the conserved F or W. D genes are given only for firm matches. Size is omitted from some rows. Given values are once, few, many or a class for expanded clones.

clone_size	d_call	v_call	j_call	cdr3_nt	cdr3_aa
.	TRBD1	TRBV5-6	TRBJ2-7	TGTGCCAGCAGCTCGGGACAGGGCCCCCTCTACGAGCAGTACTTC	CASSSGQGPLYEQYF
few	TRBD1	TRBV27	TRBJ2-7	TGTGCCAGCAGTATCCCCCTGACAGGGGGAAAAGGCTACGAGCAGTACTTC	CASSIPLTGGKGYEQYF
.	.	TRBV6-5	TRBJ2-4	TGTGCCAACGGGGGTCAGGGAGGAAACAAAAACATTCAGTACTTC	CANGGQGGNKNIQYF
.	TRBD1	TRBV7-2	TRBJ2-7	TGTGCCAGCAGCTTAGGAGGGACAGGATCCTACGAGCAGTACTTC	CASSLGGTGSYEQYF
.	.	TRBV28	TRBJ1-6	TGTGCCAGCACCTCCGTCGGGCAGGCTAACCGAGGGAGTAATTCACCCCTCCACTTT	CASTSVGQANRGSNSPLHF
.	.	TRBV6-1	TRBJ1-1	TGTGCCAGCAGTGAATTTGGGGGGGGACTCAACACTGAAGCTTTCTTT	CASSEFGGGLNTEAFF
few	TRBD1	TRBV6-2/TRBV6-3	TRBJ2-7	TGTGCCAGCAGTTACGGGACAGGGGGCTACGAGCAGTACTTC	CASSYGTGGYEQYF
.	.	TRBV19	TRBJ1-2	TGTGCCAGTAGTATACCCACCGGGATTAACTATGGCTACACCTTC	CASSIPTGINYGYTF
.	TRBD2	TRBV5-6	TRBJ2-3	TGTGCCAGCAGCCGACTAGCGGGAGGGCAGATAACAGATACGCAGTATTTT	CASSRLAGGQITDTQYF
.	TRBD1	TRBV7-9	TRBJ1-2	TGTGCCAGCAGCCGCAGGGGGCCCGGCTATGGCTACACCTTC	CASSRRGPGYGYTF
.	TRBD1	TRBV6-4	TRBJ2-3	TGTGCCAGCAGTGCTGACAGGGGAGATACGCAGTATTTT	CASSADRGDTQYF
.	TRBD1	TRBV30	TRBJ2-1	TGTGCCTGGAGTTGGGGACAGTCAAACAATGAGCAGTTCTTC	CAWSWGQSNNEQFF
.	TRBD2	TRBV11-3	TRBJ2-2	TGTGCCAGCACCAAGGGGCTAGCGGGAGGGCCATACACCGGGGAGCTGTTTTTT	CASTKGLAGGPYTGELFF
.	TRBD1	TRBV30	TRBJ1-1	TGTGCCTGGAACCCTCAAGTCCCGGGACAGGGGGCGGTGGCTGAAGCTTTCTTT	CAWNPQVPGQGAVAEAFF
.	.	TRBV24-1	TRBJ1-1	TGTGCCACCAGTGGGGAGGGGGGGAACACTGAAGCTTTCTTT	CATSGEGGNTEAFF
.	.	TRBV19	TRBJ1-5	TGTGCCAGTAGTCCTGACACTAGCAATCAGCCCCAGCATTTT	CASSPDTSNQPQHF
.	TRBD1	TRBV5-4	TRBJ2-2	TGTGCCAGCAGCGCGGGGGACAGGGACACCGGGGAGCTGTTTTTT	CASSAGDRDTGELFF
.	TRBD2	TRBV19	TRBJ2-7	TGTGCCAGTAGTTCGGCCCTCACTAGCGGGAGGCCTTCCTACGAGCAGTACTTC	CASSSALTSGRPSYEQYF
.	.	TRBV29-1	TRBJ2-7	TGCAGCGCAATTCTCGCAGGTGGCTCCTACGAGCAGTACTTC	CSAILAGGSYEQYF
.	TRBD2	TRBV28	TRBJ2-3	TGTGCCAGCAGTTTTATAGCGGGAGGGCTAGGCACAGATACGCAGTATTTT	CASSFIAGGLGTDTQYF
.	TRBD1	TRBV19	TRBJ1-1	TGTGCCAGTAGTTTGGGGACAGGGGGGAACACTGAAGCTTTCTTT	CASSLGTGGNTEAFF
.	TRBD1	TRBV15	TRBJ2-3	TGTGCCACCAGCAGCAGGGGGCAAGCCACAGATACGCAGTATTTT	CATSSRGQATDTQYF
.	.	TRBV5-4	TRBJ2-4	TGTGCCAGCAGCTTGGAAGGACTAGCCAAAAACATTCAGTACTTC	CASSLEGLAKNIQYF
.	.	TRBV6-2/TRBV6-3	TRBJ2-1	TGTGCCAGCAGTTACTCGGCCGGGACATTTATTGGCGAGCAGTTCTTC	CASSYSAGTFIGEQFF
.	.	TRBV30	TRBJ1-4	TGTGCCTGGAGCATCCTCTCCACGGGGGAAAAACTGTTTTTT	CAWSILSTGEKLFF
.	.	TRBV4-1	TRBJ2-7	TGCGCCAGCAGCCAAGGATGGACCAGGGGCTACGAGCAGTACTTC	CASSQGWTRGYEQYF